This T cell receptor beta chain is drawn from a study of CD8 T cells in ankylosing spondylitis. Findings and caveats of the study: In reactive arthritis synovial fluid and blood, some motif variants had been reported before. Apparently characteristic of ankylosing spondylitis blood was a TCR beta motif (eight highly homologous variants). As reported, disease-linked clones showed significant enrichment in matched ankylosing spondylitis synovial fluid.

TCRdb processed the 5' RACE reads anew with MiXCR; each CDR3 protein has one entry. The sample yields 150,000 to 200,000 distinct CDR3 sequences, 11% seen once. From germline, CDR1 is SGHTA and CDR2 FQGNSA. The CDR3 extends over 15 amino acids. V lost 2 bases, J lost 8 bases, and 16 bases lay in between. Worth noting for this clonotype: As yet, its antigen is unknown.

The chain couples TRBV7-2 to TRBJ2-1, with no clear D. The receptor's source is a male donor with ankylosing spondylitis or in good health (not recorded which). Sample: blood, either unsorted or a sorted T cell fraction (not recorded which). The CDR3 here is CASSLRRLSVDEQFF. As DNA, the CDR3 is TGTGCCAGCAGCTTAAGGCGGTTGTCTGTCGATGAGCAGTTCTTC.